This TCR beta chain was sequenced for a study of PD-1 blockade in classical Hodgkin lymphoma. Findings and limits, study-wide: Compared with baseline, CD4+ but not CD8+ TCR diversity had risen significantly by C4D1. The study found complete responders had baseline diversity similar to newly diagnosed patients.

The sample's time point: cycle 4 day 1 (C4D1), after 6 weeks of nivolumab. No patient escaped relapse after autologous stem cell transplantation, and brentuximab vedotin exposure varied. For this clone: Its antigen is unknown.

Clones were sequenced by immunoSEQ multiplex PCR, and TCRdb holds only the in-frame ones, with some missing. The sample yields approximately 93,000 clones, around four fifths seen once. Losses at the gene ends were 0 bases for V and 6 bases for J; bases not matched to a gene: 0. CDR1 is SGHNT, CDR2 YYREEE, per germline (reference sequence). The CDR3 covers 15 residues. V and J are TRBV5-4 and TRBJ2-1; 13 bases fit TRBD2. The clonotype was recovered from a human donor with classical Hodgkin lymphoma. The sequencing used peripheral blood mononuclear cells (PBMCs), collected before the fourth cycle of nivolumab. Here the CDR3 reads CASSLGTSGSNEQFF. The CDR3 DNA follows: TGTGCCAGCAGCTTGGGGACTAGCGGGAGCAATGAGCAGTTCTTC. Full variable domain (remainder filled in from reference TRBV5-4 and TRBJ2-1): ETGVTQSPTHLIKTRGQQVTLRCSSQSGHNTVSWYQQALGQGPQFIFQYYREEENGRGNFPPRFSGLQFPNYSSELNVNALELDDSALYLCASSLGTSGSNEQFFGPGTRLTVL.